Listed here is a single T cell receptor (beta chain). The antigen remains undetermined. All donors were Caucasian adults living in Nashville, Tennessee. The sample is drawn from a study of shared clonotypes between healthy human individuals. The overall study: Per-donor plates numbered three CD4 naive, three CD4 memory, two CD8 naive and one CD8 memory. Whole-study results and caveats: Researchers sampled blood only, noting tissue repertoires likely differ. The authors expected sequencing depth to affect clonotype sharing among donors.

V lost 5 bases to trimming and J lost 6 bases; unmatched junction nucleotides: 6. Germline V gene sequence: CDR1 SGHTA, CDR2 FQGNSA. The CDR3 has 13 amino acids. Assay used: immunoSEQ multiplex PCR; TCRdb lists only in-frame clones, some missing. The sample carries a few million clones, 85% to 95% recorded once. The TCR was taken from a man aged 18 to 30 in good health. Some clones in this sample may be carry-over from other donors' samples. This chain uses TRBV7-2 with TRBJ2-7; 8 bases are shared with TRBD1. The source material was naive CD4+ T cells from PBMCs. Subset reported: CD45RA+ positively selected. The CDR3 reads CASSLRTGREQYF. The DNA for the CDR3 is TGTGCCAGCAGCCTTCGGACAGGGCGCGAGCAGTACTTC.